This T cell receptor beta chain was sequenced during a study of response to subunit inactivated influenza vaccine (dated by TCRdb to 2017 to 2018). Study-level background: The study used deep quantitative T cell receptor repertoire profiling to track responses to a trivalent subunit inactivated influenza vaccine. Broad study findings and their caveats: The authors suggested that each seasonal influenza vaccination may recruit only a limited number of new T cells.

Reading the germline V gene gives CDR1 SGHTA and CDR2 FQGNSA. The CDR3 has 14 amino acids, counting the end cysteine and phenylalanine. Only the CDR3 DNA is retained, 42 bases long and in frame from the first base. V and J are truncated by 4 bases and 5 bases respectively, leaving an intervening sequence of 13 bases. The sample holds a few counts of this clonotype. The clone's antigen remains unknown. Base qualities are not recorded, but no much larger clone differs from it by a single base. Libraries came from RT-PCR. Sequencer: Illumina HiSeq 2500. TCRdb trimmed the raw reads at Q25, called clones with MiXCR and kept productive beta chains. When rows share a CDR3 protein, they turn into one entry using the most common DNA and genes. For this sample there are around 520,000 distinct CDR3 sequences; approximately 12% appear just once. Roughly 10% of the sample goes to the ten largest clones.

The TCR was taken from a man over 45 who received an inactivated influenza vaccine. Donor details come from another sample of the same person, matched by shared clones. The sequence is built from TRBV7-2 and TRBJ2-3, with no confident D gene call. Sample: PBMCs from blood, taken on the day of vaccination. The DNA sequence is given as TGTGCCAGCAGCTCACGTAAGGTGGGAGATACGCAGTATTTT. Translated, it reads CASSSRKVGDTQYF.